This T cell receptor (beta chain) was sequenced in a study of blood T cell repertoires in COVID-19 (dated by TCRdb to between 2020 and 2021). Background for the entire study: Samples from collaborators originated in the United States, Italy and Spain and spanned both the acute and convalescent phases of COVID-19. Where HLA class I and class II types were available, the types were taken from metadata supplied by the sample provider, not from assay-based typing. The repertoires were made available in a free public database intended to serve as a resource for research on the immune response to SARS-CoV-2. Nearly every sample came with metadata listing a de-identified subject ID, COVID-19 status, age in years and sex. Samples came from the ongoing ImmuneRACE study (first 160 participants) plus 1,254 subjects from 6 global collaborators. The material from the prospective study consisted of cDNA or gDNA derived from T cells, B-cell-depleted T cells, or PBMCs. Subjects who had been exposed to COVID-19, were actively infected with it, or had recovered from it provided the deeply sampled blood TCRbeta repertoires that made up the dataset.

The study at large found these results: Clinical and demographic metadata were provided uncurated, with the amount varying by source and participant.

Concerning this clone: Its antigen is still unknown. One base away there is no much larger clone; base qualities are not given.

TCRbeta CDR3 regions were amplified from genomic DNA by means of the immunoSEQ Assay, a bias-controlled multiplex PCR. The authors' pipeline ran thus. The number of nucleated cells in each sample was estimated from the amplification of reference gene primers within the assay. To quantify the absolute abundance of each unique TCRbeta CDR3 rearrangement, sequence reads were collapsed and filtered. For each sample, productive Simpson clonality was calculated as the square root of Simpson's diversity index over productive rearrangements. Not all clones reach the TCRdb copy of this immuneACCESS table, which keeps in-frame sequences only. Checked studies attribute under half of the gap to unresolved V genes and leave the rest unexplained. V, J and clone size were drawn from that table, and D and trimming were deduced from the DNA. The sample table contains 200,000 to 250,000 clones; only one count was recorded for around 80% of them. The top ten clones comprise under 2% of the sample.

Collaborating institutions collected whole blood in K2EDTA tubes following their own protocols. For TCRbeta analysis, collaborator samples were shipped as frozen whole blood, as isolated PBMCs, or as DNA extracted from either sample type. The sequence was collected from a woman older than 75 with acute or convalescent COVID-19. Specimen: peripheral blood.

The bases read TGCAGTGCCAGGACACACTATGGCTACACCTTC. It encodes CSARTHYGYTF. This chain is built from TRBV20-1 and TRBJ1-2; the D gene is perhaps TRBD1, on 5 matching bases. The CDR3 numbers 11 residues from cysteine through phenylalanine. The CDR3 DNA has 33 bases and is translated from base 1. The germline V gene (reference sequence) specifies DFQATT as CDR1 and SNEGSKA as CDR2. V sheds 6 bases and J sheds 3 bases, leaving 8 bases between their ends.